This is a list of T cell receptor beta chains from one sample in a study of siplizumab effects on memory and regulatory T cells. This table comes from immunoSEQ multiplex PCR, and its TCRdb copy is limited to in-frame clones, with some not included. The sample yields over 85,000 clones, around 90% seen once. Sequences were obtained from CD4+ T cells sorted from blood. The receptors come from a human donor in good health. CDR3s include the opening cysteine and the closing phenylalanine or tryptophan. The order of the fields is clone size, V gene, D gene, CDR3 length, J gene, CDR3 protein, CDR3 DNA. D genes are given only for firm matches. Size is stated for part of the rows, as once, few or many counts, or as a class when the clone is expanded.

size: -
V: TRBV5-1
D: TRBD1
length: 15
J: TRBJ2-5
CDR3: CASSEPGGLGETQYF
DNA: TGCGCCAGCAGCGAACCAGGGGGCCTGGGAGAGACCCAGTACTTC

size: -
V: TRBV5-1
D: TRBD2
length: 20
J: TRBJ2-3
CDR3: CASSSDTSRLAEGIRDTQYF
DNA: TGCGCCAGCAGCTCTGACACTTCACGACTAGCGGAAGGGATCCGAGATACGCAGTATTTT

size: -
V: TRBV5-6
D: -
length: 12
J: TRBJ2-7
CDR3: CASSFRAWEQYF
DNA: TGTGCCAGCAGCTTCCGGGCGTGGGAGCAGTACTTC

size: -
V: TRBV5-6
D: TRBD1
length: 16
J: TRBJ1-5
CDR3: CASSLAGRGLNQPQHF
DNA: TGTGCCAGCAGCTTGGCGGGCAGGGGGCTGAATCAGCCCCAGCATTTT

size: -
V: TRBV5-4
D: -
length: 17
J: TRBJ2-1
CDR3: CASSLEGFSLSYNEQFF
DNA: TGTGCCAGCAGCTTGGAGGGGTTCTCCCTCAGCTACAATGAGCAGTTCTTC

size: once
V: TRBV6-6
D: -
length: 12
J: TRBJ2-7
CDR3: CASKHPGDEQYF
DNA: TGTGCCAGCAAACACCCAGGGGACGAGCAGTACTTC

size: -
V: TRBV9
D: TRBD2
length: 15
J: TRBJ2-7
CDR3: CASSVGGGRYYEQYF
DNA: TGTGCCAGCAGCGTAGGGGGCGGGAGATACTACGAGCAGTACTTC

size: -
V: TRBV19
D: TRBD1
length: 14
J: TRBJ1-4
CDR3: CASGTEPTNEKLFF
DNA: TGTGCCAGTGGGACAGAGCCAACTAATGAAAAACTGTTTTTT

size: -
V: TRBV10-3
D: -
length: 14
J: TRBJ2-7
CDR3: CAISEWGRSYEQYF
DNA: TGTGCCATCAGTGAATGGGGACGGTCCTACGAGCAGTACTTC

size: -
V: TRBV27
D: TRBD1
length: 17
J: TRBJ2-6
CDR3: CASTRGWTGPSEGVLTF
DNA: TGTGCCAGCACCCGCGGTTGGACAGGTCCTTCTGAAGGAGTCCTGACTTTC

size: -
V: TRBV5-6
D: -
length: 13
J: TRBJ2-5
CDR3: CASSLVDAETQYF
DNA: TGTGCCAGCAGCTTGGTGGATGCGGAGACCCAGTACTTC

size: -
V: TRBV10-3
D: TRBD2
length: 17
J: TRBJ2-7
CDR3: CAISLTGPAGASYEQYF
DNA: TGTGCCATCAGTCTGACAGGACCAGCGGGAGCGTCCTACGAGCAGTACTTC

size: -
V: TRBV5-8
D: TRBD1
length: 17
J: TRBJ1-6
CDR3: CASSLGQGVSYNSPLHF
DNA: TGTGCCAGCAGCTTAGGACAGGGGGTATCATATAATTCACCCCTCCACTTT

size: once
V: TRBV27
D: -
length: 15
J: TRBJ1-5
CDR3: CASSLLSTTGQPQHF
DNA: TGTGCCAGCAGTTTATTATCTACTACGGGTCAGCCCCAGCATTTT

size: -
V: TRBV2
D: -
length: 13
J: TRBJ2-1
CDR3: CASSEDVGNEQFF
DNA: TGTGCCAGCAGTGAAGATGTGGGCAATGAGCAGTTCTTC

size: -
V: TRBV4-1
D: -
length: 18
J: TRBJ1-6
CDR3: CASSLGTLRSSYNSPLHF
DNA: TGCGCCAGCAGCCTCGGGACTTTAAGATCGTCCTATAATTCACCCCTCCACTTT

size: -
V: TRBV4-1
D: -
length: 16
J: TRBJ2-1
CDR3: CASSQGTAFTYNEQFF
DNA: TGCGCCAGCAGCCAAGGAACAGCGTTTACCTACAATGAGCAGTTCTTC

size: -
V: TRBV18
D: TRBD1
length: 16
J: TRBJ1-1
CDR3: CASSPLTGEGSAEAFF
DNA: TGTGCCAGCTCACCACTGACAGGGGAGGGATCCGCTGAAGCTTTCTTT

size: -
V: TRBV4-2
D: -
length: 16
J: TRBJ1-6
CDR3: CASSLLTGISNSPLHF
DNA: TGTGCCAGCAGCCTGCTCACAGGGATTTCTAATTCACCCCTCCACTTT

size: -
V: TRBV19
D: TRBD1
length: 15
J: TRBJ1-1
CDR3: CASSISTGGGTEAFF
DNA: TGTGCCAGTAGTATTTCTACAGGGGGCGGCACTGAAGCTTTCTTT

size: -
V: TRBV4-1
D: TRBD1
length: 17
J: TRBJ1-1
CDR3: CVSSQPLTGGLNTEAFF
DNA: TGCGTCAGCAGCCAACCGTTGACAGGGGGCCTGAACACTGAAGCTTTCTTT

size: -
V: TRBV5-8
D: TRBD2
length: 17
J: TRBJ2-5
CDR3: CASSLGLAGGDQETQYF
DNA: TGTGCCAGCAGCTTAGGACTAGCGGGAGGGGACCAGGAGACCCAGTACTTC

size: -
V: TRBV7-6
D: -
length: 14
J: TRBJ1-1
CDR3: CASSLEAGITEAFF
DNA: TGTGCCAGCAGCTTGGAGGCAGGTATCACTGAAGCTTTCTTT

size: once
V: TRBV6-6
D: -
length: 14
J: TRBJ1-3
CDR3: CASSYEGSGNTIYF
DNA: TGTGCCAGCAGTTACGAGGGCAGTGGAAACACCATATATTTT

size: once
V: TRBV10-3
D: -
length: 14
J: TRBJ1-1
CDR3: CAISRQEGDTEAFF
DNA: TGTGCCATCAGCCGACAGGAAGGGGACACTGAAGCTTTCTTT

size: -
V: TRBV18
D: -
length: 16
J: TRBJ2-2
CDR3: CASSPTGTVNTGELFF
DNA: TGTGCCAGCTCACCTACCGGGACCGTGAACACCGGGGAGCTGTTTTTT

size: once
V: TRBV5-1
D: TRBD2
length: 15
J: TRBJ2-1
CDR3: CASSSRLAEGNEQFF
DNA: TGCGCCAGCAGCTCAAGACTAGCGGAGGGGAATGAGCAGTTCTTC

size: medium-sized
V: TRBV2
D: -
length: 13
J: TRBJ1-5
CDR3: CASKSEGYKPQHF
DNA: TGTGCCAGCAAGAGCGAAGGTTATAAGCCCCAGCATTTT

size: -
V: TRBV11-2
D: TRBD1
length: 17
J: TRBJ2-3
CDR3: CASSQGVRAYFTDTQYF
DNA: TGTGCCAGCAGCCAGGGGGTCCGGGCCTATTTCACAGATACGCAGTATTTT

size: -
V: TRBV6-1
D: -
length: 15
J: TRBJ2-5
CDR3: CASSGTGAGWGDQYF
DNA: TGTGCCAGCAGTGGGACAGGCGCGGGGTGGGGTGACCAGTACTTC

size: -
V: TRBV4-1
D: -
length: 16
J: TRBJ2-1
CDR3: CASSQDLRGGGNEQFF
DNA: TGCGCCAGCAGCCAAGATTTGAGGGGGGGCGGCAATGAGCAGTTCTTC

size: -
V: TRBV7-2
D: -
length: 12
J: TRBJ1-2
CDR3: CASSLFGDGYTF
DNA: TGTGCCAGCAGCTTATTTGGGGATGGCTACACCTTC

size: -
V: TRBV10-3
D: TRBD2
length: 18
J: TRBJ2-1
CDR3: CAIRPTGLRGYSTNEQFF
DNA: TGTGCCATCAGACCGACGGGACTAAGGGGATACTCTACAAATGAGCAGTTCTTC

size: once
V: TRBV11-2
D: -
length: 14
J: TRBJ1-6
CDR3: CASSLAGSDSPLHF
DNA: TGTGCCAGCAGCTTAGCAGGGTCTGATTCACCCCTCCACTTT

size: -
V: TRBV5-4
D: -
length: 15
J: TRBJ2-7
CDR3: CASSLNRGSPYEQYF
DNA: TGTGCCAGCAGCTTGAATAGGGGGAGCCCTTACGAGCAGTACTTC

size: -
V: TRBV6-5
D: TRBD1
length: 14
J: TRBJ2-5
CDR3: CASSTGQPLITQYF
DNA: TGTGCCAGCAGTACGGGACAGCCTCTAATAACCCAGTACTTC

size: -
V: TRBV29-1
D: -
length: 14
J: TRBJ2-7
CDR3: CSASVAATLAEQYF
DNA: TGCAGCGCCTCTGTCGCCGCGACACTGGCCGAGCAGTACTTC

size: -
V: TRBV5-1
D: TRBD2
length: 15
J: TRBJ2-3
CDR3: CASTILAGEGDTQYF
DNA: TGCGCCAGCACCATACTAGCGGGAGAAGGGGATACGCAGTATTTT

size: -
V: TRBV5-4
D: TRBD1
length: 14
J: TRBJ2-2
CDR3: CASRPRQGTGELFF
DNA: TGTGCCAGCAGGCCCCGACAGGGAACCGGGGAGCTGTTTTTT

size: -
V: TRBV11-2
D: TRBD1
length: 14
J: TRBJ2-7
CDR3: CASSPDRPSYEQYF
DNA: TGTGCCAGCAGCCCGGACAGGCCCTCCTACGAGCAGTACTTC

size: -
V: TRBV6-5
D: -
length: 15
J: TRBJ1-5
CDR3: CASSYSSAFNQPQHF
DNA: TGTGCCAGCAGTTATTCTTCCGCTTTTAATCAGCCCCAGCATTTT

size: -
V: TRBV15
D: TRBD1
length: 14
J: TRBJ2-3
CDR3: CATSFRGQTDTQYF
DNA: TGTGCCACCAGCTTCCGGGGACAGACAGATACGCAGTATTTT

size: -
V: TRBV7-6
D: TRBD2
length: 16
J: TRBJ2-5
CDR3: CASSLVIAGRGETQYF
DNA: TGTGCCAGCAGCTTGGTAATAGCGGGAAGAGGAGAGACCCAGTACTTC

size: -
V: TRBV6-5
D: -
length: 16
J: TRBJ2-2
CDR3: CASSYSKRPNTGELFF
DNA: TGTGCCAGCAGTTACTCGAAGAGGCCAAACACCGGGGAGCTGTTTTTT

size: -
V: TRBV11-2
D: -
length: 15
J: TRBJ2-2
CDR3: CASSLTGSNTGELFF
DNA: TGTGCCAGCAGCTTGACAGGTTCGAACACCGGGGAGCTGTTTTTT

size: few
V: TRBV12-5
D: -
length: 13
J: TRBJ1-1
CDR3: CASGLEENTEAFF
DNA: TGTGCTAGTGGTTTGGAGGAGAACACTGAAGCTTTCTTT